This T cell receptor beta chain was retrieved from a study of blood T cell repertoires in COVID-19. Study-level background: The samples span acute and convalescent COVID-19 from the United States, Italy and Spain. Sample material is recorded as cDNA or gDNA derived from T cells, B-cell-depleted T cells, or PBMCs.

This clone appeared a single time. Under the authors' procedure: Reference gene primer amplification in the assay estimated nucleated cell counts. Clones were read by immunoSEQ multiplex PCR, and TCRdb kept only the in-frame ones, dropping some. That table furnishes V, J and clone size, whereas the DNA furnished D and trimming. The repertoire holds roughly 200,000 clones, with approximately 90% as singletons. Sequencing used peripheral blood. This receptor was taken from a man aged 55-75 years who had recovered from COVID-19.

The CDR3 DNA reads as TGCAGCGTCGATGGACAGGGCTATGGCTACACCTTC. This gives the protein CSVDGQGYGYTF. The chain has TRBV29-1 and TRBJ1-2; the match to TRBD1 covers 8 bases. The CDR3 contains 12 residues. Per germline, CDR1 SQVTM and CDR2 ANQGSEA. With 6 bases clipped from V and 4 bases from J, the junction kept 4 bases outside the gene matches.